A selection of T cell receptor beta chains follows, all from one sample in a study of blood T cell repertoires in COVID-19. This table comes from immunoSEQ multiplex PCR, and its TCRdb copy is limited to in-frame clones, with some not included. The data show a few hundred thousand clones, less than 90% seen once. What was sequenced was PBMCs or T cells enriched from blood (not recorded which). Receptor source: a woman aged 25 to 45 who had recovered from COVID-19. CDR3s include the opening cysteine and the closing phenylalanine or tryptophan. Each record gives: clone size, J gene, V gene, D gene, CDR3 protein, CDR3 DNA. A D gene is named only where the DNA matches it firmly. Only some rows state a clone size, as once, few, many or a class for expanded clones.

clone size: -; J gene: TRBJ1-1; V gene: TRBV21-1; D gene: -; CDR3 protein: CASSRQAIETEAFF; CDR3 DNA: TGTGCCAGCAGCAGACAGGCAATCGAGACTGAAGCTTTCTTT
clone size: -; J gene: TRBJ1-1; V gene: TRBV15; D gene: TRBD1; CDR3 protein: CATSLRGMNTEAFF; CDR3 DNA: TGTGCCACCAGCCTCAGGGGGATGAACACTGAAGCTTTCTTT
clone size: few; J gene: TRBJ1-1; V gene: TRBV7-9; D gene: -; CDR3 protein: CASSLLQGISAEAFF; CDR3 DNA: TGTGCCAGCAGCTTATTACAGGGAATATCGGCTGAAGCTTTCTTT
clone size: -; J gene: TRBJ1-1; V gene: TRBV5-4; D gene: TRBD1; CDR3 protein: CASSSRDRSNTEAFF; CDR3 DNA: TGTGCCAGCAGCTCTCGGGACAGATCGAACACTGAAGCTTTCTTT
clone size: -; J gene: TRBJ1-4; V gene: TRBV5-1; D gene: TRBD1; CDR3 protein: CASSLEGADEKLFF; CDR3 DNA: TGCGCCAGCAGCTTGGAGGGGGCGGATGAAAAACTGTTTTTT
clone size: -; J gene: TRBJ2-1; V gene: TRBV28; D gene: TRBD2; CDR3 protein: CASSLLTSGTNEQFF; CDR3 DNA: TGTGCCAGCAGTTTACTCACTAGCGGGACCAATGAGCAGTTCTTC
clone size: -; J gene: TRBJ1-2; V gene: TRBV7-3; D gene: -; CDR3 protein: CASSLGPDSNYGYTF; CDR3 DNA: TGTGCCAGCAGCTTAGGGCCAGACAGTAACTATGGCTACACCTTC
clone size: -; J gene: TRBJ1-6; V gene: TRBV9; D gene: TRBD1; CDR3 protein: CASSGPGTGDSPLHF; CDR3 DNA: TGTGCCAGCAGCGGACCCGGGACAGGGGATTCACCCCTCCACTTT
clone size: -; J gene: TRBJ2-1; V gene: TRBV27; D gene: TRBD2; CDR3 protein: CASSIPGGGANEQFF; CDR3 DNA: TGTGCCAGCAGCATACCTGGCGGGGGGGCAAATGAGCAGTTCTTC
clone size: -; J gene: TRBJ2-2; V gene: TRBV27; D gene: -; CDR3 protein: CASSPLNTGELFF; CDR3 DNA: TGTGCCAGCAGCCCATTGAACACCGGGGAGCTGTTTTTT
clone size: -; J gene: TRBJ2-5; V gene: TRBV7-2; D gene: -; CDR3 protein: CASSLSGETQYF; CDR3 DNA: TGTGCCAGCAGCCTATCAGGAGAGACCCAGTACTTC
clone size: -; J gene: TRBJ1-1; V gene: TRBV19; D gene: TRBD1; CDR3 protein: CASSLRRSGQGFTEAFF; CDR3 DNA: TGTGCCAGTAGTCTTCGTCGTTCGGGACAGGGGTTCACTGAAGCTTTCTTT
clone size: -; J gene: TRBJ2-7; V gene: TRBV28; D gene: TRBD2; CDR3 protein: CASSLRTSGRYEQYF; CDR3 DNA: TGTGCCAGCAGTTTGCGTACTAGCGGGAGATACGAGCAGTACTTC
clone size: -; J gene: TRBJ2-1; V gene: TRBV13; D gene: TRBD1; CDR3 protein: CASSFPDRGSDEQFF; CDR3 DNA: TGTGCCAGCAGCTTCCCGGACAGGGGAAGCGATGAGCAGTTCTTC
clone size: -; J gene: TRBJ1-5; V gene: TRBV28; D gene: -; CDR3 protein: CASSPVDDSNQPQHF; CDR3 DNA: TGTGCCAGCAGCCCAGTCGATGATAGCAATCAGCCCCAGCATTTT
clone size: -; J gene: TRBJ1-1; V gene: TRBV28; D gene: TRBD1; CDR3 protein: CASLTGGTEAFF; CDR3 DNA: TGTGCCAGCCTGACAGGGGGCACTGAAGCTTTCTTT
clone size: once; J gene: TRBJ2-7; V gene: TRBV7-9; D gene: TRBD2; CDR3 protein: CASTLGLALEQYF; CDR3 DNA: TGTGCCAGCACCCTGGGACTAGCGTTAGAGCAGTACTTC
clone size: -; J gene: TRBJ2-1; V gene: TRBV5-1; D gene: TRBD1; CDR3 protein: CASSRTEQGTHNEQFF; CDR3 DNA: TGCGCCAGCAGCCGTACTGAACAGGGGACACACAATGAGCAGTTCTTC
clone size: -; J gene: TRBJ1-1; V gene: TRBV12-5; D gene: -; CDR3 protein: CASGLEGGTEAFF; CDR3 DNA: TGTGCTAGTGGTTTGGAGGGCGGGACTGAAGCTTTCTTT
clone size: -; J gene: TRBJ1-2; V gene: TRBV5-6; D gene: -; CDR3 protein: CASSPQGPGPYGYTF; CDR3 DNA: TGTGCCAGCAGCCCCCAGGGTCCAGGGCCCTATGGCTACACCTTC
clone size: -; J gene: TRBJ1-4; V gene: TRBV5-1; D gene: TRBD1; CDR3 protein: CASSLTGGTNPGEKLFF; CDR3 DNA: TGCGCCAGCAGCTTGACAGGGGGCACTAACCCCGGTGAAAAACTGTTTTTT
clone size: once; J gene: TRBJ2-2; V gene: TRBV18; D gene: -; CDR3 protein: CASSPGLEVTGELFF; CDR3 DNA: TGTGCCAGCTCACCGGGACTCGAGGTCACCGGGGAGCTGTTTTTT